The clone carrying this T cell receptor (beta chain) was seen more than once but under ten times. Per the germline V gene, CDR1 is SGHKS and CDR2 is YYEKEE (reference sequence). The CDR3 consists of 14 residues. The germline V and J ends were trimmed by 2 bases and 0 bases, with 9 bases remaining between them. The data were obtained in a study of T cells after yellow fever vaccination. TCRdb independently ran MiXCR on the 5' RACE reads; one entry per CDR3 protein. Of about 320,000 distinct CDR3 sequences in the sample, 6.5% to 8.5% were seen once. This TCR was recovered from a man younger than 30 who received the YFV17D yellow fever vaccine. The rearrangement uses TRBV5-5 and TRBJ2-7; D may be TRBD2 (6 bases). The material was PBMCs, obtained about 41 days after the first yellow fever vaccination. This CDR3 is CASSFIGSSYEQYV. The CDR3 DNA sequence: TGTGCCAGCAGCTTCATCGGGAGCTCCTACGAGCAGTACGTC.